The 30 T cell receptor beta chains in this list originate from one sample, sequenced in a study of blood T cell repertoires in COVID-19. Sequencing was performed with immunoSEQ multiplex PCR; in TCRdb, only in-frame clones are kept and a portion is missing. The table includes some 210,000 clones, 80% detected once. Material: PBMCs or T cells enriched from blood (not recorded which). Source of these receptors: a man aged 25-40 years with acute COVID-19.

The chain employs TRBV24-1 and TRBJ1-4; the D is unclear. This CDR3 is 13 amino acids long. V shed 6 bases and J shed 0 bases, with 4 bases lying between them. Per germline, CDR1 KGHDR and CDR2 SFDVKD. The CDR3 region has the DNA TGTGCCACCAGTTCCGCAACTAATGAAAAACTGTTTTTT. Its protein is CATSSATNEKLFF.

The genes are TRBV19 and TRBJ1-2; possibly TRBD1 for D (6 bases). Germline V lookup: CDR1 LNHDA, CDR2 SQIVND (reference sequence). Trimming stripped 5 bases from V and 6 bases from J, with 13 bases between. The CDR3 sequence is 13 residues long. CDR3 protein: CASSEGVSDGYTF. The DNA of the CDR3 is TGTGCCAGTAGTGAGGGGGTGAGCGATGGCTACACCTTC.

The gene calls are TRBV5-6 and TRBJ2-5; 8 bases line up with TRBD2. Losses at the gene ends were 3 bases for V and 0 bases for J; bases not matched to a gene: 13. The CDR3 spans 18 residues. Germline CDR1 and CDR2: SGHDT and YYEEEE. Written as DNA, the CDR3 is TGTGCCAGCAGCTCCCTTGCGTTTGTGCGGGGGGACCAAGAGACCCAGTACTTC. The encoded protein is CASSSLAFVRGDQETQYF.

The CDR3 coding sequence is TGTGCCAGCAGCCAGACAGGGGGCGCAAATGAAAAACTGTTTTTT. Amino acid sequence: CASSQTGGANEKLFF. V usage is TRBV5-6 and J usage is TRBJ1-4, with 10 bases that match TRBD1. Germline trimming cut 4 bases from V and 5 bases from J; bases unmatched to any gene: 5. Germline V CDR1 and CDR2: SGHDT, YYEEEE. This CDR3 has 15 amino acids.

V and J are TRBV19 and TRBJ2-1; 13 bases are a match to TRBD2. Trimming cost V 5 bases and J 3 bases; bases outside gene matches: 4. The CDR3 runs to 16 residues. Germline lookup yields CDR1 LNHDA and CDR2 SQIVND (reference sequence). The CDR3 DNA sequence: TGTGCCAGTAGTTCATGGACTAGCGGGGGCTACAATGAGCAGTTCTTC. Residues: CASSSWTSGGYNEQFF.

The chain is built from TRBV5-6 and TRBJ1-5; D unresolved. CDR3 size: 15 residues. Germline V gene data show CDR1 as SGHDT and CDR2 as YYEEEE. V lost 4 bases and J lost 6, with 17 bases in between. CDR3: CASSTVGEIGQPQHF. CDR3 nucleotide sequence: TGTGCCAGCAGCACCGTCGGGGAAATCGGTCAGCCCCAGCATTTT. Full variable domain (remainder filled in from reference TRBV5-6 and TRBJ1-5): DAGVTQSPTHLIKTRGQQVTLRCSPKSGHDTVSWYQQALGQGPQFIFQYYEEEERQRGNFPDRFSGHQFPNYSSELNVNALLLGDSALYLCASSTVGEIGQPQHFGDGTRLSIL.

This clone showed up just a few times. The chain employs TRBV5-6 and TRBJ2-1; 9 bases map to TRBD1. Germline trimming cut 2 bases from V and 0 bases from J; bases unmatched to any gene: 3. Germline loops: CDR1 SGHDT, CDR2 YYEEEE. The CDR3 sequence is 16 residues long. Written as DNA, the CDR3 is TGTGCCAGCAGCTTCACGACAGGGGGCTCCTACAATGAGCAGTTCTTC. Translation gives CASSFTTGGSYNEQFF.

The V call is TRBV10-3, the J call TRBJ2-3, with D possibly matching TRBD2 (5 bases). In germline, CDR1 is ENHRY, CDR2 SYGVKD. The CDR3 is 16 residues long. Trimming removed 0 bases at V and 0 bases at J, with 10 bases between. This CDR3 is CAISESYGGSTDTQYF. In nucleotides, the CDR3 is TGTGCCATCAGTGAGTCCTACGGCGGGAGCACAGATACGCAGTATTTT.

V and J are TRBV9 and TRBJ1-1; 12 positions match TRBD1. Germline CDR1 is SGDLS and CDR2 is YYNGEE. The J segment lost 5 bases and the V segment lost 0 bases, leaving 5 bases of the junction unmatched. CDR3 length: 16 residues. CDR3 residues: CASSVGGTGGRTEAFF. CDR3 sequence (DNA): TGTGCCAGCAGCGTAGGAGGGACAGGGGGCCGGACTGAAGCTTTCTTT. The full variable domain, with the rest looked up from reference TRBV9 and TRBJ1-1, is DSGVTQTPKHLITATGQRVTLRCSPRSGDLSVYWYQQSLDQGLQFLIQYYNGEERAKGNILERFSAQQFPDLHSELNLSSLELGDSALYFCASSVGGTGGRTEAFFGQGTRLTVV.

The chain combines TRBV19 with TRBJ1-1, with 7 positions matching TRBD1. Germline CDR1 LNHDA, CDR2 SQIVND (reference sequence). The V and J ends lost 8 bases and 6 bases, in that order; junction bases with no gene match: 15. The CDR3 runs to 15 residues. In DNA, the CDR3 is TGTGCCAGTGTTACAGGGGTCCGGTGGGGGGCTGAAGCTTTCTTT. This translates into CASVTGVRWGAEAFF.

V and J are TRBV7-9 and TRBJ1-2, with TRBD1 matching over 8 bases. CDR3 length: 16 amino acids. Germline CDR1 reads SEHNR; CDR2 reads FQNEAQ (reference sequence). V shed 0 bases, J shed 3 bases, and the junction held 6 bases outside the gene matches. The CDR3 DNA reads as TGTGCCAGCAGCTTAGCCTCAGGGGGCCCCGACTATGGCTACACCTTC. Translating gives CASSLASGGPDYGYTF.

This clone has a handful of counts. The rearrangement uses TRBV5-4 and TRBJ2-7, with 8 bases fitting TRBD2. Germline V gene data show CDR1 as SGHNT and CDR2 as YYREEE (reference sequence). This CDR3 contains 13 residues. The ends lost 0 bases at V and 6 bases at J; junction bases unmatched: 2. The DNA of the CDR3 is TGTGCCAGCAGCTTGGGGGGGACTAGCGAGCAGTACTTC. Translating gives CASSLGGTSEQYF.

This clone came up once. This chain connects TRBV2 to TRBJ1-4; TRBD1 agrees at 7 bases. CDR1 is SNHLY, CDR2 FYNNEI, per germline. V dropped 6 bases and J dropped 8; count of bases not matched to a gene: 12. The CDR3 is made up of 15 amino acids. CDR3 residues: CASRGGTAYGEKLFF. The CDR3 bases are TGTGCCAGCAGAGGGGGGACAGCTTACGGGGAAAAACTGTTTTTT.

This sequence joins TRBV24-1 and TRBJ2-3; 7 nucleotides match TRBD2. Trimming removed 10 bases from V and 0 bases from J; junction bases left unmatched: 3. The CDR3 totals 13 residues. Germline V gene lookup returns CDR1 KGHDR and CDR2 SFDVKD. DNA for the CDR3: TGTGCCACAGCGGGGCCCAGCACAGATACGCAGTATTTT. Its translation: CATAGPSTDTQYF.

The CDR3 protein is CADNGGVHTEAFF. The DNA of the CDR3 is TGTGCCGACAACGGCGGGGTTCACACTGAAGCTTTCTTT. The genes are TRBV7-2 and TRBJ1-1; no definite D call. Trimming pared 11 bases from V and 3 bases from J, leaving 16 bases between. This CDR3 is 13 amino acids long. Germline V lookup: CDR1 SGHTA, CDR2 FQGNSA.

V gene TRBV11-2 combines with J gene TRBJ2-2; perhaps TRBD2 as D (6 bases). V lost 0 bases and J lost 5, with 16 bases in between. This CDR3 has 17 residues. Per the germline V gene, CDR1 is SGHAT and CDR2 is FQNNGV. The CDR3 protein is CASSLDRWREETGELFF. DNA of the CDR3: TGTGCCAGCAGCTTAGATCGTTGGAGGGAAGAGACCGGGGAGCTGTTTTTT.

The chain recombines TRBV9 with TRBJ1-2, with TRBD1 as a possible D gene (6 bases). The V gene lost 7 bases and the J gene lost 8 bases, with 18 bases spanning the gap. The CDR3 runs to 13 residues. Germline CDR1 and CDR2: SGDLS and YYNGEE. CDR3 loop: CASGDNFKGGYTF. The CDR3 bases are TGTGCCAGCGGGGACAACTTTAAGGGGGGCTACACCTTC.

This chain connects TRBV27 to TRBJ1-2, with D possibly TRBD1 on 5 matching bases. Germline V gene lookup returns CDR1 MNHEY and CDR2 SMNVEV (reference sequence). Between the trimmed V and J ends, which lost 5 bases and 4 bases, there was a span of 11 bases. This CDR3 region has 13 residues. This CDR3 reads CASSPRGSYGYTF. The CDR3 DNA reads as TGTGCCAGCAGTCCGCGGGGGAGCTATGGCTACACCTTC.

The V call is TRBV27, the J call TRBJ1-4; a possible D gene is TRBD1 (6 bases). The germline V gene encodes CDR1 MNHEY and CDR2 SMNVEV (reference sequence). V lost 3 bases and J 8 bases, leaving 13 bases between the germline ends. The CDR3 sequence is 14 residues long. The CDR3 coding sequence is TGTGCCAGCAGTTTCCAGGGGTTAGGGGAAAAACTGTTTTTT. It encodes CASSFQGLGEKLFF.

The chain links TRBV3-1 (or the pseudogene TRBV3-2) to TRBJ2-5; D is uncertain. The CDR3 totals 11 residues. The V and J ends lost 6 bases and 4 bases respectively, with 6 bases between them. The germline V gene has CDR1 LGHDT and CDR2 YNNKEL (reference sequence). DNA of the CDR3: TGTGCCAGCAGTTCGGGAGAGACCCAGTACTTC. Its translation is CASSSGETQYF.

The V gene is TRBV6-5, the J gene TRBJ1-1; D remains unclear. Trimming removed 6 bases at V and 5 bases at J, with 19 bases between. Germline values: CDR1 MNHEY, CDR2 SVGAGI. The CDR3 length is 15 residues. CDR3 loop: CASRSDPERRTEAFF. DNA of the CDR3: TGTGCCAGCAGGTCGGATCCGGAACGGAGAACTGAAGCTTTCTTT.

This chain links TRBV7-2 with TRBJ2-7, with TRBD1 identical over 8 bases. Looked up from germline, CDR1 is SGHTA and CDR2 is FQGNSA. The CDR3 loop spans 14 amino acids. The V and J ends lost 5 bases and 4 bases, in that order; junction bases with no gene match: 7. The CDR3 loop reads CASSPWQGAYEQYF. In DNA, the CDR3 is TGTGCCAGCAGCCCCTGGCAGGGGGCATACGAGCAGTACTTC.

V and J are TRBV14 and TRBJ2-5; the match to TRBD2 covers 13 bases. Germline V lookup: CDR1 SGHDN, CDR2 FVKESK. The trim removed 4 bases at V and 8 bases at J, leaving 4 bases unmatched. The CDR3 runs 14 residues. In nucleotides, the CDR3 is TGTGCCAGCAGCCCACTAGCGGGGGGGTTAACCCAGTACTTC. This codes for CASSPLAGGLTQYF.

This chain uses TRBV10-2 with TRBJ1-6; 7 bases map to TRBD1. This CDR3 is built from 16 residues. Trimming removed 8 bases from V and 0 bases from J; junction bases left unmatched: 7. Germline values: CDR1 WSHSY, CDR2 SAAADI. The CDR3 DNA reads as TGCGCCAGCGGGGAACAGGGGAACTCCTATAATTCACCCCTCCACTTT. Translated: CASGEQGNSYNSPLHF.

This clone was recorded only once. J is TRBJ2-5 and V is TRBV5-1, with 8 bases aligning to TRBD2. The germline CDR1 and CDR2 sequences are SGHRS and YFSETQ. The CDR3 contains 17 residues. With 0 bases clipped from V and 2 bases from J, the junction kept 9 bases outside the gene matches. The chain's CDR3 is CASSLVATSGSQETQYF. In nucleotides, the CDR3 is TGCGCCAGCAGCTTGGTTGCCACCAGCGGGAGTCAAGAGACCCAGTACTTC.

V and J are TRBV5-1 and TRBJ2-5, with D possibly being TRBD1 (5 bases). The CDR3 extends over 15 amino acids. Germline V gene sequence: CDR1 SGHRS, CDR2 YFSETQ. Trimming removed 0 bases at V and 5 bases at J, with 14 bases between. The CDR3 here is CASSLEDTPVETQYF. CDR3 nucleotide sequence: TGCGCCAGCAGCTTGGAGGACACGCCTGTGGAGACCCAGTACTTC.

This clone was seen a few times. This rearrangement joins TRBV6-5 to TRBJ1-4, with 8 nucleotides matching TRBD1. Germline lookup yields CDR1 MNHEY and CDR2 SVGAGI. This CDR3 is built from 13 residues. V gave up 10 bases and J gave up 8 bases; unmatched junction bases: 9. DNA for the CDR3: TGTGCCACAAAGGACAGGGTAAAGGAAAAACTGTTTTTT. Its translation: CATKDRVKEKLFF.

This chain uses TRBV5-1 with TRBJ1-1; D is undetermined. The CDR3 is made up of 14 amino acids. CDR1 and CDR2 from the germline V gene are SGHRS and YFSETQ. The V end was cut by 1 base, the J end by 4 bases, with 11 bases between. This CDR3 is CASSLLSVVTEAFF. CDR3 sequence (DNA): TGCGCCAGCAGCTTGTTGTCGGTGGTCACTGAAGCTTTCTTT. The full variable domain, with the rest looked up from reference TRBV5-1 and TRBJ1-1, is KAGVTQTPRYLIKTRGQQVTLSCSPISGHRSVSWYQQTPGQGLQFLFEYFSETQRNKGNFPGRFSGRQFSNSRSEMNVSTLELGDSALYLCASSLLSVVTEAFFGQGTRLTVV.

The chain uses TRBV5-1 and TRBJ2-2; 7 bases match TRBD1. The length of the CDR3 is 17 residues. The ends lost 3 bases at V and 6 bases at J; junction bases unmatched: 14. In germline, CDR1 is SGHRS, CDR2 YFSETQ. The CDR3 DNA sequence: TGCGCCAGCAGCTCGAAGGGGACAGTGAACGTCGCCGGGGAGCTGTTTTTT. As protein: CASSSKGTVNVAGELFF.

This rearrangement joins TRBV28 to TRBJ1-5; D is undetermined. CDR3 length: 14 residues. Trimming took 2 bases from V and 1 from J, leaving 6 bases between them. Germline lookup yields CDR1 MDHEN and CDR2 SYDVKM. CDR3: CASSLRESNQPQHF. The CDR3, as DNA: TGTGCCAGCAGTTTAAGGGAGAGCAATCAGCCCCAGCATTTT.